Shown below are 29 T cell receptor beta chains from a single sample sequenced in a study of OX40 agonist ivuxolimab in advanced cancers. The method behind the library was the immunoSEQ multiplex PCR assay. Drawn from immuneACCESS, this table holds only the in-frame rearrangements with V and J called that TCRdb kept. Clones are partly lost; checked studies trace under half to an unresolved V gene and leave the rest unexplained. Recorded for this sample are over 30,000 clones; approximately 78% of them occurred a single time. Less than 2% of the sample belongs to the ten largest clones. This specimen was CD4+ or CD8+ T cells sorted from blood, taken in a trial of the OX40 agonist ivuxolimab. All receptors come from an adult with an advanced solid tumor such as melanoma, head and neck, liver or kidney cancer.

This chain uses TRBV6-1 with TRBJ1-1; 7 bases are shared with TRBD1. CDR1 is MNHNS and CDR2 is SASEGT in the germline V gene. The length of the CDR3 is 12 residues. V lost 6 bases, J lost 9 bases, and 7 bases stayed unmatched. The CDR3 region is CASSGGTDKAFF. CDR3 bases: TGTGCCAGCAGCGGAGGGACAGATAAAGCTTTCTTT.

V usage is TRBV5-1 and J usage is TRBJ2-7; perhaps TRBD1 as D (5 bases). Germline V gene lookup returns CDR1 SGHRS and CDR2 YFSETQ. Trimming took 1 base from V and 2 from J, leaving 10 bases between them. The CDR3 is made up of 14 amino acids. The CDR3 sequence is CASSLLRATYEQYF. The CDR3 nucleotides are TGCGCCAGCAGCTTGCTCAGGGCTACCTACGAGCAGTACTTC.

V is TRBV18 and J is TRBJ2-3; TRBD1 aligns across 9 bases. The J segment lost 2 bases and the V segment lost 7 bases, leaving 4 bases of the junction unmatched. The CDR3 has 14 amino acids. The germline V gene has CDR1 KGHSH and CDR2 LQKENI. The CDR3 DNA follows: TGTGCCAGCTTCCGGACAGGGGTCACAGATACGCAGTATTTT. It specifies CASFRTGVTDTQYF.

The J gene is TRBJ2-1, the V gene TRBV7-6; D ambiguous. V lost 1 base to trimming and J lost 6 bases, with 13 bases between them. CDR3 length equals 15 residues. Germline V lookup: CDR1 SGHVS, CDR2 FNYEAQ. CDR3: CASSLGVWRLNEQFF. CDR3 in DNA: TGTGCCAGCAGCTTAGGGGTGTGGCGGCTCAATGAGCAGTTCTTC.

The V gene is TRBV19, the J gene TRBJ2-3, with TRBD1 identical over 10 bases. V trimming: 4 bases; J trimming: 1 base; junction bases outside the gene matches: 5. This CDR3 spans 16 amino acids. Germline assignment: CDR1 LNHDA and CDR2 SQIVND (reference sequence). CDR3 nucleotide sequence: TGTGCCAGTAGTACCGGGACAGGGGCCCGCACAGATACGCAGTATTTT. This gives the protein CASSTGTGARTDTQYF.

CDR3 residues: CASSPLLTGGGADTQYF. DNA of the CDR3: TGTGCCAGCAGCCCCCTTCTGACGGGAGGAGGGGCAGATACGCAGTATTTT. The rearrangement links TRBV7-9 to TRBJ2-3, with TRBD2 matching over 7 bases. The germline gives CDR1 SEHNR, CDR2 FQNEAQ (reference sequence). V gave up 5 bases and J gave up 4 bases; unmatched junction bases: 15. CDR3 size: 17 residues. Variable domain in full (rest from reference TRBV7-9 and TRBJ2-3): DTGVSQNPRHKITKRGQNVTFRCDPISEHNRLYWYRQTLGQGPEFLTYFQNEAQLEKSRLLSDRFSAERPKGSFSTLEIQRTEQGDSAMYLCASSPLLTGGGADTQYFGPGTRLTVL.

This chain joins TRBV10-3 and TRBJ1-6; D is uncertain. Germline V CDR1 and CDR2: ENHRY, SYGVKD. The CDR3 is made up of 12 amino acids. The V end lost 3 bases, the J end lost 3 bases, and 0 bases lay between the germline ends. The CDR3 loop is CAISDYNSPLHF. The DNA of the CDR3 is TGTGCCATCAGTGACTATAATTCACCCCTCCACTTT.

As to this clone: It is likely a read error, because the conserved phenylalanine at the end of the CDR3 is missing. The chain uses TRBV5-1 and TRBJ1-6, with D maybe TRBD1 (6 bases). This CDR3 region has 16 residues. Germline V gene lookup returns CDR1 SGHRS and CDR2 YFSETQ. V dropped 4 bases and J dropped 5 bases, with 16 bases sitting between them. The CDR3 bases are TGCGCCAGCAGCCGCTCAGGGGCAGGCAATAATTCACCCCTCCACCTT. Amino acid sequence: CASSRSGAGNNSPLHL.

The chain carries TRBV27 and TRBJ2-5, with D perhaps TRBD1 (5 bases). Germline CDR1 reads MNHEY; CDR2 reads SMNVEV (reference sequence). V shed 3 bases and J shed 7 bases, with 9 bases lying between them. The CDR3 totals 12 residues. The CDR3 sequence is CASSFLQGTQYF. CDR3 DNA sequence: TGTGCCAGCAGTTTCCTGCAGGGGACCCAGTACTTC.

This sequence joins TRBV11-2 and TRBJ1-3; no reliable D call. This CDR3 spans 16 amino acids. CDR1 and CDR2 from the germline V gene are SGHAT and FQNNGV. Trimming pared 4 bases from V and 1 base from J, leaving 14 bases between. CDR3 sequence (DNA): TGTGCCAGCAGCTCCCTCCGGGCTGTTTCTGGAAACACCATATATTTT. It codes for CASSSLRAVSGNTIYF.

CDR3 in amino acids: CASSLNGGQETQYF. Written as DNA, the CDR3 is TGTGCCAGCAGTTTGAACGGGGGACAAGAGACCCAGTACTTC. J is TRBJ2-5 and V is TRBV6-5, with a weak D call TRBD2 (6 bases). The CDR3 is 14 amino acids. Trimming took off 4 bases at V and 2 bases at J, with 11 bases between the two ends. Germline lookup yields CDR1 MNHEY and CDR2 SVGAGI.

The count of this clone is one. The chain joins TRBV5-4 to TRBJ2-1; 8 bases line up with TRBD2. There are 15 residues in the CDR3. The trim removed 4 bases at V and 9 bases at J, leaving 12 bases unmatched. Germline V gene lookup returns CDR1 SGHNT and CDR2 YYREEE (reference sequence). The CDR3 sequence is CASSIGTRQDGEQFF. The CDR3 DNA sequence: TGTGCCAGCAGCATAGGGACTAGGCAGGATGGTGAGCAGTTCTTC.

This clone is a singleton in its sample. This chain links TRBV7-8 with TRBJ2-7; TRBD1 aligns across 8 bases. CDR3 length equals 13 residues. Germline lookup yields CDR1 SGHVS and CDR2 FQNEAQ. Losses at the gene ends were 5 bases for V and 3 bases for J; bases not matched to a gene: 3. The CDR3 reads CASSRGQDYEQYF. CDR3 sequence (DNA): TGTGCCAGCAGCAGGGGACAGGACTACGAGCAGTACTTC.

The chain recombines TRBV28 with TRBJ1-5; D perhaps matches TRBD1 (6 bases). The ends were cut back, 6 bases at V and 4 bases at J, with 13 bases in the middle. This CDR3 has 14 amino acids. The germline CDR1 and CDR2 sequences are MDHEN and SYDVKM. The CDR3 DNA sequence: TGTGCCAGCAGCCTAGGGGGGACAAATCAGCCCCAGCATTTT. Translating it yields CASSLGGTNQPQHF.

Here the CDR3 DNA reads TGCGCCAGCAGCTTGGCCCTCCAAGAAAAACTGTTTTTT. Amino acids: CASSLALQEKLFF. The gene calls are TRBV5-1 and TRBJ1-4; no definite D call. Germline V gene data show CDR1 as SGHRS and CDR2 as YFSETQ. V was cut by 0 bases and J by 8 bases, with 8 bases left in between. The CDR3 is 13 residues long.

CDR3 sequence reads: CASSRQADQPQHF. CDR3 DNA sequence: TGTGCCAGCAGTCGACAGGCCGATCAGCCCCAGCATTTT. This chain uses TRBV28 with TRBJ1-5; D may be TRBD1 (6 bases). The CDR3 spans 13 residues. Deletions cut 5 bases from V and 5 bases from J, with 10 bases between. Germline V lookup: CDR1 MDHEN, CDR2 SYDVKM.

The CDR3 DNA reads TGTGCCAGCAGAGAGCCCGGAGGCTATGGCTACACCTTC. Translation: CASREPGGYGYTF. The rearrangement joins TRBV25-1 to TRBJ1-2; D gene uncertain. The germline CDR1 and CDR2 sequences are MGHDK and SYGVNS. Trimming pared 6 bases from V and 4 bases from J, leaving 12 bases between. The CDR3 covers 13 residues.

The chain carries TRBV6-5 and TRBJ2-7, with D perhaps TRBD2 (5 bases). CDR1 is MNHEY, CDR2 SVGAGI, per germline. Between the trimmed V and J ends, which lost 0 bases and 3 bases, there was a span of 9 bases. CDR3 length: 14 amino acids. The CDR3 coding sequence is TGTGCCAGCAGTTACTCGAGGGTGGGCTACGAGCAGTACTTC. It is translated as CASSYSRVGYEQYF.

The rearrangement joins TRBV6-1 to TRBJ2-3, with D unresolved. This CDR3 contains 11 residues. V lost 6 bases and J 2 bases, leaving 3 bases between the germline ends. Germline CDR1 reads MNHNS; CDR2 reads SASEGT. The CDR3 loop reads CASRTTDTQYF. In DNA form, the CDR3 reads TGTGCCAGCAGGACCACAGATACGCAGTATTTT.

The J gene is TRBJ1-3, the V gene TRBV27; no reliable D call. Germline CDR1 MNHEY, CDR2 SMNVEV (reference sequence). The CDR3 totals 13 residues. The germline V and J ends were trimmed by 3 bases and 0 bases, with 3 bases remaining between them. The chain's CDR3 is CASSLDSGNTIYF. CDR3 DNA: TGTGCCAGCAGTTTGGACTCTGGAAACACCATATATTTT.

The V call is TRBV2, the J call TRBJ1-6; TRBD1 matches at 9 bases. Germline V gene data show CDR1 as SNHLY and CDR2 as FYNNEI. J was trimmed by 11 bases and V by 6 bases; bases with no gene match: 14. The CDR3 runs to 16 residues. In DNA form, the CDR3 reads TGTGCCAGCAGCGGTTCCTCCGGGACAGGGATCCCACCCCTCCACTTT. Its protein product is CASSGSSGTGIPPLHF.

This clone has more than one count but fewer than ten. The chain carries TRBV19 and TRBJ2-2; D is possibly TRBD1 or TRBD2 (5 bases each). Trimming took off 6 bases at V and 5 bases at J, with 13 bases between the two ends. Per the germline V gene, CDR1 is LNHDA and CDR2 is SQIVND (reference sequence). The CDR3 totals 14 residues. The CDR3 DNA follows: TGTGCCAGTAGACGGGACCTAAAGACCGGGGAGCTGTTTTTT. Amino acids: CASRRDLKTGELFF.

This chain links TRBV19 with TRBJ2-7; D gene unclear. The V end was cut by 6 bases, the J end by 3 bases, with 12 bases between. Germline V lookup: CDR1 LNHDA, CDR2 SQIVND (reference sequence). This CDR3 has 13 residues. CDR3 bases: TGTGCCAGTAGCCAAAAGCCTGGCTACGAGCAGTACTTC. It yields the protein CASSQKPGYEQYF.

The chain links TRBV25-1 to TRBJ1-5; TRBD1 aligns across 8 bases. CDR1 MGHDK and CDR2 SYGVNS come from the germline V gene. The V gene end was trimmed by 9 bases and the J gene end by 7 bases; junction bases not matched to a gene: 11. This CDR3 region has 14 residues. CDR3 amino acids: CARPHRQGQQPQHF. CDR3 nucleotide sequence: TGTGCCAGACCCCATCGACAGGGGCAGCAGCCCCAGCATTTT.

The V call is TRBV27, the J call TRBJ2-1; 10 bases line up with TRBD2. V lost 3 bases, J lost 2 bases, and 1 base stayed unmatched. This CDR3 contains 15 residues. Germline-derived CDR1 and CDR2 are MNHEY and SMNVEV (reference sequence). CDR3 in amino acids: CASSFSGRAYNEQFF. In DNA, the CDR3 is TGTGCCAGCAGTTTCAGCGGGAGGGCCTACAATGAGCAGTTCTTC.

V usage is TRBV11-2 and J usage is TRBJ2-3; D is unresolved. The ends were cut back, 1 base at V and 10 bases at J, with 9 bases in the middle. The CDR3 sequence is 12 residues long. CDR1 is SGHAT, CDR2 FQNNGV, per germline. CDR3 DNA: TGTGCCAGCAGCTTAGGGTCAAAGTCGCAGTATTTT. It translates to CASSLGSKSQYF.

The V call is TRBV9, the J call TRBJ2-3; TRBD2 agrees at 11 bases. Germline CDR1 and CDR2: SGDLS and YYNGEE. After removal of 2 bases from V and 6 bases from J, the junction contained 20 bases not matched to a gene. This CDR3 contains 20 residues. Here the CDR3 reads CASSVSLAGGSGQRTDTQYF. The CDR3, as DNA: TGTGCCAGCAGCGTCTCCCTAGCGGGGGGTTCGGGTCAGCGTACGGATACGCAGTATTTT.

As regards this clone: Relative to the germline gene, one junction end is altered; a read error may explain this. V is TRBV11-2 and J is TRBJ1-3, with D hard to call. The CDR3 totals 17 residues. Germline V gene lookup returns CDR1 SGHAT and CDR2 FQNNGV. The CDR3 sequence is CASSLGNSGHSRNTIYF. The DNA of the CDR3 is TGTGCCAGCAGCTTAGGGAACTCCGGGCACTCTCGAAACACCATATATTTT.

The J gene is TRBJ2-1, the V gene TRBV4-2; 7 positions match TRBD1. Germline V gives CDR1 LGHNA, CDR2 YNFKEQ. CDR3 length: 15 amino acids. Trimming cost V 6 bases and J 8 bases; bases outside gene matches: 13. The CDR3 DNA reads as TGTGCCAGCAGACGTGGGACAGTACAGTACGATGAGCAGTTCTTC. Its translation is CASRRGTVQYDEQFF.